The table lists the clone carrying this TCR beta chain with a few counts. As yet, its antigen is unknown. This sample was included in a study of T-cell reconstitution after alpha-beta-depleted transplantation in children. Germline V gene data show CDR1 as LGHDT and CDR2 as YNNKEL (reference sequence). The CDR3 covers 17 residues. V was shortened by 1 base and J by 0 bases, with 15 bases between the two germline ends. A TCRbeta library incorporating unique molecular identifiers was prepared. Each CDR3 protein is one row after TCRdb ran MiXCR on the PCR reads. The repertoire has 900,000 or so distinct CDR3 sequences, around 17% of them found once; the top ten carry just under 5%. Study-wide results and caveats: Expanded graft clones numbering several hundred reportedly gave rise to alpha-beta T cells about two months after transplant. Among T cells one year after transplant, newly produced cells accounted for most counts and diversity.

Sequencing used PBMCs, mostly from graft donor cells, obtained 360 days after TCRalphabeta/CD19-depleted stem cell transplant. The origin of this receptor is a male patient between 5 and 17 years old who had a stem cell transplant for acute lymphoblastic leukemia, so the T cells may come from the graft donor. The V call is TRBV3-1, the J call TRBJ1-1, with D possibly being TRBD1 (6 bases). The CDR3 loop reads CASSQAAGGGMNTEAFF. The CDR3 bases are TGTGCCAGCAGCCAAGCTGCGGGGGGCGGTATGAACACTGAAGCTTTCTTT.